This is a list of T cell receptor beta chains from one sample in a study of T cells in tumors after PD-1 blockade. Only in-frame clones appear in the TCRdb table, and some are missing; sequencing was by immunoSEQ multiplex PCR. This repertoire shows roughly 48,000 clones, roughly 80% found once; its top ten account for roughly 4%. The sample here was PBMCs, taken before anti-PD-1 treatment. All receptors derive from a human donor with basal cell carcinoma. Each CDR3 is given with its conserved first and last residue. A D gene is named only where the DNA matches it firmly. The listing skips clone size in some rows; elsewhere it reads once, few, many or a size class.

TRBJ1-5 | once | NA | TRBV6-5 | CASSPGLEQPQHF | TGTGCCAGCAGTCCAGGGTTGGAACAGCCCCAGCATTTT
TRBJ1-1 | once | TRBD1 | TRBV7-9 | CASSPGQGGTEAFF | TGTGCCAGCAGCCCAGGACAGGGGGGGACTGAAGCTTTCTTT
TRBJ1-6 | NA | NA | TRBV10-3 | CAISQGDSPLHF | TGTGCCATCAGCCAGGGTGATTCACCCCTCCACTTT
TRBJ2-1 | NA | TRBD2 | TRBV10-1 | CASSDYYSGGLNEQFF | TGCGCCAGCAGTGACTATTATAGCGGGGGGTTGAATGAGCAGTTCTTC
TRBJ2-7 | once | NA | TRBV6-1 | CASRSAGAPYEQYF | TGTGCCAGCAGGTCGGCAGGGGCACCCTACGAGCAGTACTTC
TRBJ1-1 | NA | NA | TRBV5-1 | CASSLDGGGNTEAFF | TGCGCCAGCAGCTTGGACGGGGGAGGGAACACTGAAGCTTTCTTT
TRBJ2-1 | NA | TRBD2 | TRBV5-4 | CASSLEGGNEQFF | TGTGCCAGCAGCTTGGAGGGAGGGAATGAGCAGTTCTTC
TRBJ1-1 | once | TRBD1 | TRBV23-1 | CASSQSWSRGQGEAFF | TGCGCCAGCAGTCAATCTTGGAGCAGGGGGCAAGGTGAAGCTTTCTTT
TRBJ2-7 | NA | NA | TRBV29-1 | CSVEIKAGATMEQYF | TGCAGCGTTGAAATAAAGGCAGGGGCGACTATGGAGCAGTACTTC
TRBJ2-7 | once | NA | TRBV19 | CASSIGAGDSYEQYF | TGTGCCAGTAGTATAGGAGCGGGTGACTCCTACGAGCAGTACTTC
TRBJ2-1 | NA | TRBD2 | TRBV2 | CASSFSPPGLAVNNEQFF | TGTGCCAGCAGTTTCAGCCCGCCGGGACTAGCGGTGAACAATGAGCAGTTCTTC
TRBJ2-7 | NA | TRBD1 | TRBV18 | CASSPLIGRGPLSYEQYF | TGTGCCAGCTCACCCCTAATAGGCAGGGGGCCCCTTTCCTACGAGCAGTACTTC
TRBJ2-7 | NA | NA | TRBV3-1/TRBV3-2 | CASSQLLESREQYF | TGTGCCAGCAGCCAATTGCTCGAGAGTCGCGAGCAGTACTTC
TRBJ1-1 | NA | NA | TRBV20-1 | CSADTEAFF | TGCAGTGCCGACACTGAAGCTTTCTTT
TRBJ2-7 | NA | NA | TRBV25-1 | CASSEGGLNYEQYF | TGTGCCAGCAGTGAAGGAGGCCTGAACTACGAGCAGTACTTC
TRBJ1-5 | NA | NA | TRBV15 | CATSRDMAPNQPQHF | TGTGCCACCAGCAGAGATATGGCACCCAATCAGCCCCAGCATTTT
TRBJ2-7 | NA | NA | TRBV15 | CATSRDFVSYEQYF | TGTGCCACCAGCAGAGATTTTGTCTCCTACGAGCAGTACTTC
TRBJ2-1 | NA | NA | TRBV6-2/TRBV6-3 | CASSPRRANEQFF | TGTGCCAGCAGTCCCCGCAGGGCGAATGAGCAGTTCTTC
TRBJ2-1 | few | TRBD1 | TRBV5-1 | CASSARQGDNEQFF | TGCGCCAGCAGCGCGCGACAGGGGGACAATGAGCAGTTCTTC
TRBJ2-3 | NA | NA | TRBV25-1 | CASSESGVSTDTQYF | TGTGCCAGCAGTGAATCAGGGGTGAGCACAGATACGCAGTATTTT
TRBJ2-3 | once | TRBD2 | TRBV28 | CASSTPGLADTQYF | TGTGCCAGCAGCACTCCGGGACTAGCGGATACGCAGTATTTT
TRBJ1-6 | NA | NA | TRBV10-3 | CAISESEGSSYNSPLHF | TGTGCCATCAGTGAGTCGGAAGGGAGCTCCTATAATTCACCCCTCCACTTT
TRBJ1-3 | NA | NA | TRBV6-5 | CASNGNRENTIYF | TGTGCCAGCAACGGAAATAGAGAAAACACCATATATTTT
TRBJ2-3 | medium-sized | TRBD2 | TRBV4-1 | CASSQTLAGGNVDTQYF | TGCGCCAGCAGCCAAACTCTAGCGGGGGGGAACGTAGATACGCAGTATTTT
TRBJ1-6 | NA | TRBD1 | TRBV5-8 | CASSGGTGSVYNSPLHF | TGTGCCAGCAGCGGCGGGACAGGGTCGGTCTATAATTCACCCCTCCACTTT
TRBJ2-1 | NA | NA | TRBV5-4 | CASSFARLNEQFF | TGTGCCAGCAGCTTTGCTAGACTCAATGAGCAGTTCTTC
TRBJ1-5 | NA | NA | TRBV19 | CASSIGMTGNQPQHF | TGTGCCAGTAGTATAGGGATGACGGGGAATCAGCCCCAGCATTTT
TRBJ2-5 | NA | TRBD2 | TRBV3-1/TRBV3-2 | CASSQDSRTSGGSYQETQYF | TGTGCCAGCAGCCAAGATAGTCGGACTAGCGGGGGGTCGTACCAAGAGACCCAGTACTTC
TRBJ2-3 | NA | TRBD2 | TRBV5-6 | CASSPDYGGGARDTQYF | TGTGCCAGCAGCCCCGACTATGGCGGGGGGGCCCGGGATACGCAGTATTTT
TRBJ1-5 | few | NA | TRBV24-1 | CATSDSNSNQPQHF | TGTGCCACCAGTGATTCGAATAGCAATCAGCCCCAGCATTTT
TRBJ1-2 | few | NA | TRBV28 | CASRWANNYGYTF | TGTGCCAGCAGGTGGGCCAATAACTATGGCTACACCTTC
TRBJ2-7 | NA | NA | TRBV28 | CASRNNGGLTSYEQYF | TGTGCCAGCAGAAATAACGGGGGGCTGACATCCTACGAGCAGTACTTC
TRBJ2-4 | NA | NA | TRBV7-8 | CASSPRWNIQYF | TGTGCCAGCAGCCCCAGGTGGAACATTCAGTACTTC
TRBJ2-3 | NA | NA | TRBV7-2 | CASSWRGGAITDTQYF | TGTGCCAGCAGCTGGCGTGGGGGGGCGATCACAGATACGCAGTATTTT
TRBJ2-2 | NA | TRBD1 | TRBV18 | CASSPGTGIGELFF | TGTGCCAGCTCACCCGGGACAGGGATCGGGGAGCTGTTTTTT
TRBJ2-1 | once | TRBD1 | TRBV13 | CASSLDRGEQFF | TGTGCCAGCAGCTTAGACAGGGGGGAGCAGTTCTTC
TRBJ1-5 | NA | NA | TRBV10-2 | CASSEGLVLGNQPQHF | TGCGCCAGCAGTGAAGGATTGGTCCTCGGCAATCAGCCCCAGCATTTT
TRBJ2-1 | NA | TRBD2 | TRBV6-5 | CASSYIAGGRNEQFF | TGTGCCAGCAGTTACATAGCGGGGGGGCGGAATGAGCAGTTCTTC
TRBJ1-6 | few | NA | TRBV7-6 | CASSLQGGYSPLHF | TGTGCCAGCAGCTTACAGGGAGGTTATTCACCCCTCCACTTT
TRBJ2-6 | NA | NA | TRBV7-9 | CASSPQQPGANVLTF | TGTGCCAGCAGCCCACAGCAGCCTGGGGCCAACGTCCTGACTTTC
TRBJ1-1 | NA | NA | TRBV6-5 | CASSYFANTEAFF | TGTGCCAGCAGTTATTTCGCCAACACTGAAGCTTTCTTT
TRBJ2-7 | NA | TRBD2 | TRBV9 | CASSTGTSGGSYEQYF | TGTGCCAGCAGCACCGGGACTAGCGGGGGCTCCTACGAGCAGTACTTC
TRBJ1-4 | NA | NA | TRBV12-1 | CASSWGRGGKRKLFF | TGTGCCAGTAGTTGGGGAAGGGGGGGGAAACGAAAACTGTTTTTT
TRBJ2-1 | NA | TRBD2 | TRBV28 | CASSGLAGFYNEQFF | TGTGCCAGCAGTGGACTAGCGGGGTTTTACAATGAGCAGTTCTTC
TRBJ1-1 | NA | NA | TRBV5-6 | CASSLGMGLRTEAFF | TGTGCCAGCAGCTTGGGAATGGGGTTGCGAACTGAAGCTTTCTTT
TRBJ2-7 | NA | NA | TRBV6-6 | CASSYSGAGLIHEQYF | TGTGCCAGCAGTTACTCCGGGGCAGGATTAATACACGAGCAGTACTTC
TRBJ2-5 | NA | NA | TRBV5-1 | CASSPRGQETQYF | TGCGCCAGCAGCCCCCGGGGTCAAGAGACCCAGTACTTC
TRBJ1-2 | NA | NA | TRBV6-1 | CASSEGPQGGNGYTF | TGTGCCAGCAGTGAAGGCCCACAAGGTGGGAATGGCTACACCTTC
TRBJ2-7 | few | NA | TRBV27 | CASAVGRSYEQYF | TGTGCCAGCGCCGTTGGAAGGTCCTACGAGCAGTACTTC
TRBJ2-7 | medium-sized | NA | TRBV18 | CASSPGTRSSYEQYF | TGTGCCAGCTCACCGGGGACACGTAGCTCCTACGAGCAGTACTTC
TRBJ2-7 | NA | NA | TRBV18 | CASSPASNPYEQYF | TGTGCCAGCTCACCGGCTAGTAATCCCTACGAGCAGTACTTC